The source of this T cell receptor beta chain is a study of Ad26.COV2.S vaccination and SARS-CoV-2 variants. Overall study context: The study gave Ad26.COV2.S intramuscularly, once or twice 56 days apart.

Turning to this clone: Its specificity is unknown.

Study conclusions and caveats: Vaccinees and placebo recipients showed similar non-spike TCR breadth.

Treatment of the sample: about 20 received Ad26.COV2.S at low or high dose, single or two shots; a few received placebo; per-sample allocation not given. Each sample was drawn 63 days after the first injection (of vaccine or placebo). The germline CDR1 and CDR2 sequences are KGHSH and LQKENI. The CDR3 extends over 15 amino acids. Trimming shortened V by 1 base and J by 1 base, and 10 bases separated the two germline ends. Generated by immunoSEQ multiplex PCR, the TCRdb table keeps only in-frame clones and is missing some. This repertoire shows about 350,000 clones, 85% to 90% found once; its top ten account for just under 5%.

The chain links TRBV18 to TRBJ1-1; possibly TRBD1 for D (5 bases). This material consisted of peripheral blood, taken in a trial of Ad26.COV2.S vaccine versus placebo. The receptor comes from a person between 18 and 65 years old who received the Ad26.COV2.S COVID-19 vaccine or a placebo. The DNA for the CDR3 is TGTGCCAGCTCACCACAATTAGGGGCGAACACTGAAGCTTTCTTT. The encoded protein is CASSPQLGANTEAFF.